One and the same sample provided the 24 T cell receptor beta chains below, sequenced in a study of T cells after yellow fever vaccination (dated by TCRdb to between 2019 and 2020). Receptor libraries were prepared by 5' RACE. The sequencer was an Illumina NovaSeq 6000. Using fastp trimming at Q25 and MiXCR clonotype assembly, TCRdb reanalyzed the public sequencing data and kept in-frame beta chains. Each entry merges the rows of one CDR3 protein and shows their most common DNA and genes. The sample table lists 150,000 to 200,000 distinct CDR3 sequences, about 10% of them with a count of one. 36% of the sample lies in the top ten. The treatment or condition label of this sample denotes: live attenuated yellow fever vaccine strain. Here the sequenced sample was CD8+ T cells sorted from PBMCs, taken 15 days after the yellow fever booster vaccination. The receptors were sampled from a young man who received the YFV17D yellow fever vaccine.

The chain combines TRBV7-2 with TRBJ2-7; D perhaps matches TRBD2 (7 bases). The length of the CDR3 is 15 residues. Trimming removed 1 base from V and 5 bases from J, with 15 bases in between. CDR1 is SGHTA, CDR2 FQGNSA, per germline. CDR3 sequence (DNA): TGTGCCAGCAGCTTAGTAGGGGGGGCTAACGACGAGCAGTACTTC. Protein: CASSLVGGANDEQYF.

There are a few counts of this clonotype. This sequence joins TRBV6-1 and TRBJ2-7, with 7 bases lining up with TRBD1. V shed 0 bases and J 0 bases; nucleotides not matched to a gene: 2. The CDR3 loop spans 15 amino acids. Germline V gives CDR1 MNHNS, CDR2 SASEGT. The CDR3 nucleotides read TGTGCCAGCAGTGAAGCGGGGACAGCCTCCTACGAGCAGTACGTC. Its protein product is CASSEAGTASYEQYV.

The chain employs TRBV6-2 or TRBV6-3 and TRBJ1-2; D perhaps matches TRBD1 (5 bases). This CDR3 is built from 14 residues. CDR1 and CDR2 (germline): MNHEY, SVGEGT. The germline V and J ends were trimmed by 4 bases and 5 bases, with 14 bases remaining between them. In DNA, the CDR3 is TGTGCCAGCAGTTTCGAATCGGGACGGTATGGCTACACCTTC. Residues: CASSFESGRYGYTF.

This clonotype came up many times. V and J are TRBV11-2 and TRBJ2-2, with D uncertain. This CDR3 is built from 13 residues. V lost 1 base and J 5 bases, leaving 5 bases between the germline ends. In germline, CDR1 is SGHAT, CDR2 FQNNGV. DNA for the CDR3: TGTGCCAGCAGCTTAGGGGTTACCGGGGAGCTGTTTTTT. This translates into CASSLGVTGELFF. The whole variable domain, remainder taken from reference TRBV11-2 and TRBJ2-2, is EAGVAQSPRYKIIEKRQSVAFWCNPISGHATLYWYQQILGQGPKLLIQFQNNGVVDDSQLPKDRFSAERLKGVDSTLKIQPAKLEDSAVYLCASSLGVTGELFFGEGSRLTVL.

The CDR3 DNA sequence: TGTGCCAGCAGCAGCCCGGGACAGGTCTATGGCTACACCTTC. Protein product: CASSSPGQVYGYTF. The genes are TRBV7-2 and TRBJ1-2; 8 bases match TRBD1. In germline, CDR1 is SGHTA, CDR2 FQGNSA. The CDR3 has 14 amino acids. The J segment lost 4 bases and the V segment lost 5 bases, leaving 6 bases of the junction unmatched.

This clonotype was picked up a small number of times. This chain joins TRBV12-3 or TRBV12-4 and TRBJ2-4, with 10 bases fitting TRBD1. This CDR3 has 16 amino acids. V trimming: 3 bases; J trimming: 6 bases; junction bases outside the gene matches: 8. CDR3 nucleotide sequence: TGTGCCAGCAGTTTTTCGGGACAGGGGAGTAGAAACATTCAGTACTTC. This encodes CASSFSGQGSRNIQYF.

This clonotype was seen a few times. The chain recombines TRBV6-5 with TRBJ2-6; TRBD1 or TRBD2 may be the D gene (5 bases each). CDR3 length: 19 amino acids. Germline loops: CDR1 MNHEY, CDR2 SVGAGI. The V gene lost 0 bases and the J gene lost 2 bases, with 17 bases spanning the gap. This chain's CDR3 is CASSYSFPGRTAGANVLTF. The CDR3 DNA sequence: TGTGCCAGCAGTTACTCTTTTCCGGGACGCACAGCTGGGGCCAACGTCCTGACTTTC.

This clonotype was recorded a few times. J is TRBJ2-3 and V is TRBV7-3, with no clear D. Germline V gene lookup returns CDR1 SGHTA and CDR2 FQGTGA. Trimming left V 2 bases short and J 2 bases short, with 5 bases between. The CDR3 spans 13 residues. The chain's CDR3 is CASSLYPTDTQYF. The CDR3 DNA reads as TGTGCCAGCAGCTTATACCCCACAGATACGCAGTATTTT.

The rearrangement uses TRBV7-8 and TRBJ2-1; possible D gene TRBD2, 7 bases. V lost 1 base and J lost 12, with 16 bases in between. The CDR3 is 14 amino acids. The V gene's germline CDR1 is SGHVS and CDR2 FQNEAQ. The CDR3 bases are TGTGCCAGCAGCTTAGAGGGGGGGCTAGCAGCGCAGTTCTTC. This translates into CASSLEGGLAAQFF.

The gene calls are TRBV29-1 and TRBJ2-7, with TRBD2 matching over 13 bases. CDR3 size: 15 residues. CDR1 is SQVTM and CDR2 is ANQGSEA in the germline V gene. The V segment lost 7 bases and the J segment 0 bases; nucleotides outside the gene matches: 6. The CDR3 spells CSAGLAGANSYEQYF. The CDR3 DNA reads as TGCAGCGCCGGACTAGCGGGGGCCAACTCCTACGAGCAGTACTTC.

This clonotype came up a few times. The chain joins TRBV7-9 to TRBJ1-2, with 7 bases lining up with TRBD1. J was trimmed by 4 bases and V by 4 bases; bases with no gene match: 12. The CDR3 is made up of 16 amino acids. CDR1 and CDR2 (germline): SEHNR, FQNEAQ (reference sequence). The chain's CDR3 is CASSSPGGGRGYGYTF. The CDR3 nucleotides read TGTGCCAGCAGCTCCCCAGGGGGGGGGCGAGGCTATGGCTACACCTTC.

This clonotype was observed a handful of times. The DNA for the CDR3 is TGTGCCAGCAGCTTAGGGCCACAGGGTTCTGCTGAAGCTTTCTTT. It yields the protein CASSLGPQGSAEAFF. This chain links TRBV7-6 with TRBJ1-1; D is possibly TRBD1 (6 bases). The CDR3 extends over 15 amino acids. V was pared by 1 base and J by 6 bases, with 15 bases between. CDR1 and CDR2 (germline): SGHVS, FNYEAQ.

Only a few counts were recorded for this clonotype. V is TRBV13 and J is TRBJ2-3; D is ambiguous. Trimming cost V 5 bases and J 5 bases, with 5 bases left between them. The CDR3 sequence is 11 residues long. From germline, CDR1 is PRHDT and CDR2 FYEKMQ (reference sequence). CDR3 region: CASSVQDTQYF. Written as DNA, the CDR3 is TGTGCCAGCAGCGTACAAGATACGCAGTATTTT.

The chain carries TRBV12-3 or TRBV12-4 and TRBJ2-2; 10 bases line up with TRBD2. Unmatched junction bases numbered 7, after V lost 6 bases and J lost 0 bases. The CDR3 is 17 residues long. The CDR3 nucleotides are TGTGCCAGCAGCTACTTCACTAGCGGGGCGAACACCGGGGAGCTGTTTTTT. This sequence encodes CASSYFTSGANTGELFF.

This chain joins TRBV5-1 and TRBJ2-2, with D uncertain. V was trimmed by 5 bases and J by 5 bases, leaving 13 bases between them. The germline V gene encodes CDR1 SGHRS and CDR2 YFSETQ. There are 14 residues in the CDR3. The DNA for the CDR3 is TGCGCCAGCAGGGTCCCGGGCAGGACCGGGGAGCTGTTTTTT. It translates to CASRVPGRTGELFF.

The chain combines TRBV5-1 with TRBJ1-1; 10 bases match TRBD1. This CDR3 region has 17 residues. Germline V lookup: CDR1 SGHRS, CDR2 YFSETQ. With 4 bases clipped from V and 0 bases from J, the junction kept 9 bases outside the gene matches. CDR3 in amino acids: CASSKGTGVSMNTEAFF. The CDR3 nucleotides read TGCGCCAGCAGCAAAGGGACAGGGGTCTCCATGAACACTGAAGCTTTCTTT.

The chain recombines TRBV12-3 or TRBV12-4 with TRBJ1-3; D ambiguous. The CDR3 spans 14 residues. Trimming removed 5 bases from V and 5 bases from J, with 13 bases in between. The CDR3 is CASSAPGSRNTIYF. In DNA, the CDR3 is TGTGCCAGCAGTGCCCCGGGGAGCCGAAACACCATATATTTT.

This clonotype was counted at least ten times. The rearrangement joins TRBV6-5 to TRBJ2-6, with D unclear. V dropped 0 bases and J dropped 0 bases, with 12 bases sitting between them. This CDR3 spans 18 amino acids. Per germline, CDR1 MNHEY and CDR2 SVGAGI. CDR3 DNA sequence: TGTGCCAGCAGTTACTCGAGTTTCGGAAACTCTGGGGCCAACGTCCTGACTTTC. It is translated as CASSYSSFGNSGANVLTF.

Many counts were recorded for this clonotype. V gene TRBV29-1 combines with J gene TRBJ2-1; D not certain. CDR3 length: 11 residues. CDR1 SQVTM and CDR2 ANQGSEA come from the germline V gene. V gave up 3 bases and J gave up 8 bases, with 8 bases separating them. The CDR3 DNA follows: TGCAGCGTTGAGGGCATATATGAGCAGTTCTTC. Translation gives CSVEGIYEQFF.

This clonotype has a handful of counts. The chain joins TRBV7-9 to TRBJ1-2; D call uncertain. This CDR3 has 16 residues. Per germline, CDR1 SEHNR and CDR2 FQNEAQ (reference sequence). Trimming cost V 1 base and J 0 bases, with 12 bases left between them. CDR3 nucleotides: TGTGCCAGCAGCTTAGGTCTGACGGAGCCTAACTATGGCTACACCTTC. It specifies CASSLGLTEPNYGYTF.

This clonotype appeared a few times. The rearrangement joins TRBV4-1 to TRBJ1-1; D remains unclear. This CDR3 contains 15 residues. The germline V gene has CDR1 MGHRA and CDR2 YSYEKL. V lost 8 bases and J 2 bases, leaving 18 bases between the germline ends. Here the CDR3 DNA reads TGCGCCAGCCGACAAGAAATCCAAGGAAACACTGAAGCTTTCTTT. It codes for CASRQEIQGNTEAFF.

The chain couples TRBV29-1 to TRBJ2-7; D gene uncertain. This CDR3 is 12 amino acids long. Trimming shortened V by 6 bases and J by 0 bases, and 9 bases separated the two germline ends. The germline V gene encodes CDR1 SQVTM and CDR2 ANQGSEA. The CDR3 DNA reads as TGCAGCGTACGGACGGACTCCTACGAGCAGTACGTC. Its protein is CSVRTDSYEQYV.

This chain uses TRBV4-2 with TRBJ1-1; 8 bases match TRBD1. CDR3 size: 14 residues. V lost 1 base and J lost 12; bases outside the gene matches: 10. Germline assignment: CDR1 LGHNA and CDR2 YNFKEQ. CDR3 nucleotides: TGTGCCAGCAGCCAAGGGACAGGGAAGATTTTGTCTTTCTTT. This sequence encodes CASSQGTGKILSFF.

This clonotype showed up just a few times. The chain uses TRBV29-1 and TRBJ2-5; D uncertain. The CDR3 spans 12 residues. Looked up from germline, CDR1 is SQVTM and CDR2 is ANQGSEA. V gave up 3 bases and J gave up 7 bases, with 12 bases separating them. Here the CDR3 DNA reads TGCAGCGTTGAGCTTGGAGCTGGGACCCAGTACTTC. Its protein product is CSVELGAGTQYF.